The rows below give T cell receptor beta chains drawn from one sample of a study of T-cell memory formation after mild COVID-19. One entry per CDR3 protein results from TCRdb running MiXCR on the 5' RACE reads. The sample holds about 150,000 distinct CDR3 sequences; about 15% are singletons and the top ten take roughly 13%. The sample comprised PBMCs or a T cell subset sorted from them (not recorded which). All receptors derive from an adult woman who had mild COVID-19 (a few samples of this study predate the infection). Cell type and time point are not known. The CDR3 runs from the conserved cysteine through the conserved F or W. The order of the fields is CDR3 protein, CDR3 DNA, CDR3 length, J gene, V gene, D gene, clone size. A D gene is named only where the DNA matches it firmly. Size values are once, few and many counts, or a class for expanded clones, and some rows have none.

CAIRQGPILTDTQYF,TGTGCCATCAGACAGGGGCCTATCCTCACAGATACGCAGTATTTT,15,TRBJ2-3,TRBV10-3,TRBD1,NA
CASSLAQSPYNEQFF,TGTGCCAGCAGTTTAGCCCAGAGCCCGTACAATGAGCAGTTCTTC,15,TRBJ2-1,TRBV12-3/TRBV12-4,NA,few
CASASGIAYEQYF,TGTGCCAGCGCCTCCGGGATTGCGTACGAGCAGTACTTC,13,TRBJ2-7,TRBV12-3/TRBV12-4,NA,NA
CASGRMQGGPGEDTQYF,TGCGCCAGCGGGAGGATGCAGGGGGGGCCAGGAGAGGATACGCAGTATTTT,17,TRBJ2-3,TRBV10-1,NA,few
CASIITSGSSYNEQFF,TGTGCCAGCATCATCACTAGCGGGAGTTCCTACAATGAGCAGTTCTTC,16,TRBJ2-1,TRBV7-9,TRBD2,few
CASSLWSARDGYTF,TGTGCCAGCAGTTTATGGTCCGCTCGGGATGGCTACACCTTC,14,TRBJ1-2,TRBV12-3/TRBV12-4,NA,NA
CASSLLGAPGNEQFF,TGTGCCAGCAGCCTCTTAGGGGCCCCCGGGAATGAGCAGTTCTTC,15,TRBJ2-1,TRBV7-3,NA,few
CASSLAGQMNTEAFF,TGTGCCAGCAGCTTGGCGGGACAGATGAACACTGAAGCTTTCTTT,15,TRBJ1-1,TRBV5-4,TRBD1,NA
CASSLFSFAVSSYNEQFF,TGTGCCAGCAGCCTGTTTAGCTTTGCAGTTAGCTCCTACAATGAGCAGTTCTTC,18,TRBJ2-1,TRBV6-2/TRBV6-3,NA,few
CASSAGTSVNEQFF,TGTGCCAGCAGTGCCGGGACTAGCGTCAATGAGCAGTTCTTC,14,TRBJ2-1,TRBV2,TRBD2,NA
CASSYSQGGNTIYF,TGTGCCAGCAGTTACTCGCAGGGAGGAAACACCATATATTTT,14,TRBJ1-3,TRBV6-5,NA,NA
CATLPLTEALNTEAFF,TGTGCCACCCTTCCTCTGACGGAAGCCTTGAACACTGAAGCTTTCTTT,16,TRBJ1-1,TRBV2,NA,NA
CASSRLLTGSQTQYF,TGTGCCAGCAGCCGGCTGTTGACAGGGAGTCAGACCCAGTACTTC,15,TRBJ2-5,TRBV7-9,TRBD1,few
CASEVAGGADKQYF,TGTGCCAGCGAGGTAGCGGGAGGAGCAGATAAGCAGTATTTT,14,TRBJ2-3,TRBV27,TRBD2,NA
CSENRGGTEAFF,TGCAGCGAGAACAGGGGTGGGACTGAAGCTTTCTTT,12,TRBJ1-1,TRBV29-1,TRBD1,NA
CASSVDGGGLGEQYF,TGTGCCAGCAGCGTAGATGGGGGGGGCCTAGGCGAGCAGTACTTC,15,TRBJ2-7,TRBV9,NA,few
CASSQPGPRETQYF,TGCGCCAGCAGCCAACCGGGACCTCGGGAGACCCAGTACTTC,14,TRBJ2-5,TRBV4-1,NA,NA
CSALRDYSQETQYF,TGCAGTGCGCTCCGGGACTACTCCCAAGAGACCCAGTACTTC,14,TRBJ2-5,TRBV20-1,TRBD2,many
CASSRAPFGLAGGLGTDTQYF,TGTGCCAGCAGTCGAGCGCCCTTCGGACTAGCGGGAGGTTTGGGCACAGATACGCAGTATTTT,21,TRBJ2-3,TRBV12-3/TRBV12-4,TRBD2,NA
CATSSAGNSYEQYF,TGTGCCACCAGCAGTGCTGGAAACTCCTACGAGCAGTACTTC,14,TRBJ2-7,TRBV15,NA,NA
CASSSLIRGGYEQYF,TGCGCCAGCAGCTCCCTCATCAGGGGGGGCTACGAGCAGTACTTC,15,TRBJ2-7,TRBV4-3,NA,NA
CASSPGLPISGSHEQYF,TGCGCCAGCAGTCCCGGCCTCCCCATCTCGGGATCCCACGAGCAGTACTTC,17,TRBJ2-7,TRBV5-1,NA,NA
CASMSRGRKTTYEQYF,TGTGCCAGCATGTCTAGGGGAAGAAAAACAACCTACGAGCAGTACTTC,16,TRBJ2-7,TRBV6-2/TRBV6-3,NA,few
CASSTRTGTSGIGEQYF,TGTGCCAGCAGCACTAGAACCGGGACTAGCGGGATCGGCGAGCAGTACTTC,17,TRBJ2-7,TRBV12-3/TRBV12-4,TRBD2,many
CASSQLGLAGTDTQYF,TGCGCCAGCAGCCAACTTGGACTAGCGGGCACAGATACGCAGTATTTT,16,TRBJ2-3,TRBV4-1,TRBD2,NA
CATSRDPSTDYGYTF,TGTGCCACCAGCAGAGATCCCTCGACAGACTATGGCTACACCTTC,15,TRBJ1-2,TRBV15,NA,NA
CASSQGGVYNSPLHF,TGTGCCAGCAGCCAAGGCGGGGTCTATAATTCACCCCTCCACTTT,15,TRBJ1-6,TRBV14,NA,few
CASSPVLAEIYEQYF,TGTGCCAGCTCACCCGTACTAGCGGAGATCTACGAGCAGTACTTC,15,TRBJ2-7,TRBV18,TRBD2,few
CASSLTSKDEQFF,TGTGCCAGCAGCTTAACTAGCAAGGATGAGCAGTTCTTC,13,TRBJ2-1,TRBV7-3,NA,few
CASSYNRGGSNEQFF,TGTGCCAGCAGTTACAACAGGGGAGGTAGCAATGAGCAGTTCTTC,15,TRBJ2-1,TRBV11-2,NA,few
CASSLSASGRAGEQFF,TGTGCCAGCAGTTTATCAGCTAGCGGGAGGGCCGGAGAGCAGTTCTTC,16,TRBJ2-1,TRBV12-3/TRBV12-4,TRBD2,NA
CASSPRGGGRSYEQYF,TGCGCCAGCAGCCCCCGTGGAGGGGGCCGCTCCTACGAGCAGTACTTC,16,TRBJ2-7,TRBV4-1,NA,NA
CSVKSGIWGSNEQFF,TGCAGCGTAAAATCAGGAATTTGGGGTTCCAATGAGCAGTTCTTC,15,TRBJ2-1,TRBV29-1,NA,NA
CAISGTSYEQYF,TGTGCCATCAGTGGGACTTCCTACGAGCAGTACTTC,12,TRBJ2-7,TRBV10-3,NA,NA
CASSSWGTAANYGYTF,TGTGCCAGCAGCTCATGGGGGACAGCCGCTAACTATGGCTACACCTTC,16,TRBJ1-2,TRBV7-2,TRBD1,NA
CASSYPTGSGETQYF,TGTGCCAGCAGTTACCCGACAGGGAGTGGAGAGACCCAGTACTTC,15,TRBJ2-5,TRBV6-5,TRBD1,few
CASSYSMRSGANVLTF,TGTGCCAGCAGTTACTCGATGAGATCTGGGGCCAACGTCCTGACTTTC,16,TRBJ2-6,TRBV6-5,NA,NA
CASSFRATSGSVYEQYF,TGTGCCAGCAGCTTCAGGGCGACTAGCGGGAGTGTCTACGAGCAGTACTTC,17,TRBJ2-7,TRBV7-6,TRBD2,NA
CASGIDRDTEAFF,TGTGCCAGCGGAATTGACAGAGACACTGAAGCTTTCTTT,13,TRBJ1-1,TRBV6-5,NA,NA
CSARGVGNQPQHF,TGCAGTGCTAGGGGCGTAGGCAATCAGCCCCAGCATTTT,13,TRBJ1-5,TRBV20-1,NA,NA
CATSDRRGTDRQFAQFF,TGTGCCACCAGTGATAGGCGCGGGACCGACCGACAATTTGCGCAGTTCTTC,17,TRBJ2-1,TRBV24-1,NA,NA
CASSLVGVSYNEQFF,TGTGCCAGCAGTTTGGTGGGGGTCTCCTACAATGAGCAGTTCTTC,15,TRBJ2-1,TRBV12-3/TRBV12-4,NA,many
CASSVGSGTGDYEQYF,TGTGCCAGCAGCGTAGGCTCCGGGACAGGGGACTACGAGCAGTACTTC,16,TRBJ2-7,TRBV9,TRBD1,many
CASSVNRGSGTDTQYF,TGTGCCAGCAGCGTAAACAGGGGTTCCGGCACAGATACGCAGTATTTT,16,TRBJ2-3,TRBV9,TRBD1,few
CSASSVGENEQFF,TGCAGCGCTTCTAGCGTTGGGGAAAATGAGCAGTTCTTC,13,TRBJ2-1,TRBV29-1,NA,many
CASSGHYNEQFF,TGTGCCAGCAGTGGGCATTACAATGAGCAGTTCTTC,12,TRBJ2-1,TRBV27,NA,few
CASSTNRGQGYGYTF,TGCGCCAGCAGTACTAATCGCGGACAGGGCTATGGCTACACCTTC,15,TRBJ1-2,TRBV5-1,TRBD1,few
CASSLSGPYEQYF,TGTGCCAGCAGTTTAAGCGGACCCTACGAGCAGTACTTC,13,TRBJ2-7,TRBV12-3/TRBV12-4,NA,many
CASSLGGRGFYEQYF,TGTGCCAGCAGTTTGGGTGGCAGGGGATTCTACGAGCAGTACTTC,15,TRBJ2-7,TRBV28,NA,NA
CASSPSGLGAAYEQYF,TGTGCCAGCAGCCCCTCAGGCCTCGGGGCGGCGTACGAGCAGTACTTC,16,TRBJ2-7,TRBV11-3,NA,NA
CASSSGSVQRADTQYF,TGCGCCAGCAGCTCCGGCAGCGTCCAACGGGCAGATACGCAGTATTTT,16,TRBJ2-3,TRBV5-1,NA,few
CASSLDRWTQYF,TGCGCCAGCAGCTTGGACAGGTGGACGCAGTATTTT,12,TRBJ2-3,TRBV5-1,NA,few
CASSFILTEAFF,TGTGCCAGCTCCTTTATCCTGACTGAAGCTTTCTTT,12,TRBJ1-1,TRBV12-3/TRBV12-4,NA,NA
CASSLDRGQVGELFF,TGTGCCAGCAGTTTGGACAGGGGGCAGGTCGGGGAGCTGTTTTTT,15,TRBJ2-2,TRBV6-5,TRBD1,few
CASSTGSGAGELFF,TGTGCCAGCAGCACAGGGAGTGGGGCCGGGGAGCTGTTTTTT,14,TRBJ2-2,TRBV11-2,NA,NA
CSVRSDRAGELFF,TGCAGCGTCCGCTCAGACAGGGCCGGGGAGCTGTTTTTT,13,TRBJ2-2,TRBV29-1,TRBD1,many
CSVVGQVTYEQYF,TGCAGCGTTGTCGGACAGGTTACCTACGAGCAGTACTTC,13,TRBJ2-7,TRBV29-1,TRBD1,few
CASSQVSWENTEAFF,TGTGCCAGCAGCCAAGTTAGTTGGGAGAACACTGAAGCTTTCTTT,15,TRBJ1-1,TRBV3-1,NA,many